The clone carrying this T cell receptor (beta chain) appeared a few times. The sample comes from a study of blood T cell repertoires in COVID-19. CDR1 LNHDA and CDR2 SQIVND come from the germline V gene (reference sequence). The CDR3 is made up of 15 amino acids. V shed 3 bases and J shed 4 bases, with 15 bases lying between them. In the study's own analysis: Reference gene primer amplification in the assay estimated nucleated cell counts. Method: immunoSEQ multiplex PCR; TCRdb's copy keeps in-frame clones and lacks some. That table supplies the V and J calls and clone size; D and trimming were determined from the DNA. The sample lists 140,000 to 150,000 clones, around 83% occurring once.

The receptor comes from a woman aged 45-65 years who had been exposed to COVID-19. The chain combines TRBV19 with TRBJ1-1; D gene ambiguous. Material for sequencing was PBMCs or T cells enriched from blood (not recorded which). In nucleotides, the CDR3 is TGTGCCAGTAGTATGGAGCGACGCCGGGGCACTGAAGCTTTCTTT. Its translation: CASSMERRRGTEAFF.